This T cell receptor (beta chain) was sequenced in a study of T cell repertoires in cytomegalovirus infection. The overall study: A matching HLA type, together with CMV infection, was signaled by public TCR beta signatures.

Study-level points and caveats: There were HLA-C-restricted CMV-specific TCR beta clonotypes dominating the ex vivo response. The cumulative frequency of public TCR beta families distinguished individuals who carried CMV together with the relevant HLA.

V lost 5 bases to trimming and J lost 7 bases, with 15 bases between them. This CDR3 spans 14 amino acids. To note about this clonotype: Its matching antigen is unknown.

MiXCR, applied by TCRdb to the reads, yields one record per CDR3 protein. In the table there are approximately 590,000 distinct CDR3 sequences, roughly 42% of which are singletons. This receptor was identified in a human donor in good health (CMV status not recorded). Some clones in this sample may be carry-over from other donors' samples. The rearrangement joins TRBV12-3 or TRBV12-4 to TRBJ1-5, with TRBD1 as a possible D gene (5 bases). The specimen was cultured PBMCs, collected from culture after CMV antigen stimulation. In nucleotides, the CDR3 is TGTGCCAGCAGTCCCCCCGGGACCATCCAGCCCCAGCATTTT. Its protein product is CASSPPGTIQPQHF.